The 4 T cell receptor beta chains below all came from one sample that was sequenced in a study of T cells after yellow fever vaccination. TCRdb processed the 5' RACE reads anew with MiXCR; each CDR3 protein has one entry. The repertoire includes some 69,000 distinct CDR3 sequences, around 6.2% of them detected once, and 2.2% sits in the top ten. The starting material was CD4+ T cells sorted from PBMCs, obtained around 16 days after the first yellow fever vaccination. These receptors all stem from a young man who received the YFV17D yellow fever vaccine.

This clonotype occurred many times. The chain recombines TRBV4-3 with TRBJ2-7, with D possibly being TRBD1 or TRBD2 (5 bases each). The V end lost 3 bases, the J end lost 4 bases, and 19 bases lay between the germline ends. Germline CDR1 LGHNA, CDR2 YSLEER. This CDR3 has 16 amino acids. This CDR3 is CASSHTFPRGQYEQYF. CDR3 DNA sequence: TGCGCCAGCAGCCACACTTTTCCCCGGGGCCAATACGAGCAGTACTTC.

A remark on this clonotype: Just one base apart from a much larger clone, this may be a read error. This chain connects TRBV5-1 to TRBJ2-6; TRBD1 is a possible D gene (5 bases). The CDR3 covers 15 residues. Germline CDR1 is SGHRS and CDR2 is YFSETQ. Here the CDR3 DNA reads TGCGCCAGCAGCTTGACAGGCTCTGGGGCCAACATCCTGACTTTC. As protein: CASSLTGSGANILTF.

The chain joins TRBV7-3 to TRBJ1-6; D perhaps matches TRBD1 (6 bases). Germline loops: CDR1 SGHTA, CDR2 FQGTGA. V gave up 5 bases and J gave up 9 bases, with 20 bases separating them. This CDR3 has 16 residues. The DNA for the CDR3 is TGTGCCAGCAGCGAACGCCCGACAGGCCGGGGTTCACCCCTCCACTTT. It is translated as CASSERPTGRGSPLHF.

This clonotype was seen repeatedly, ten times or more. This rearrangement joins TRBV10-3 to TRBJ2-1; 10 nucleotides agree with TRBD2. The CDR3 is 16 amino acids. Germline V gives CDR1 ENHRY, CDR2 SYGVKD. Germline trimming cut 3 bases from V and 10 bases from J; bases unmatched to any gene: 12. CDR3 protein: CAISELERGGRREQFF. The CDR3 nucleotides read TGTGCCATCAGTGAACTCGAGCGGGGGGGCCGACGGGAGCAGTTCTTC.